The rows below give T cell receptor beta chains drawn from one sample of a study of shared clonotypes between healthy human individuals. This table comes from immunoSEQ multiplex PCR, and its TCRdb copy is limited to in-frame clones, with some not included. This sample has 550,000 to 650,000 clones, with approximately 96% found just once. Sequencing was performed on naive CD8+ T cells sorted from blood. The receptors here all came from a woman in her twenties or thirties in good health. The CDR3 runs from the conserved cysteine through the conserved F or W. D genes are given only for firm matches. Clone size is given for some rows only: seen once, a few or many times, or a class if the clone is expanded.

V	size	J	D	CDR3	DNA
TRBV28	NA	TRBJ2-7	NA	CASSLSLGGPGEQYF	TGTGCCAGCAGTTTAAGCCTGGGAGGTCCCGGCGAGCAGTACTTC
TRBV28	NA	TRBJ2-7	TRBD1	CASSPSDRRDYEQYF	TGTGCCAGCAGTCCCTCGGACAGGAGAGACTACGAGCAGTACTTC
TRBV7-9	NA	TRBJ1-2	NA	CASSVGGRGYGYTF	TGTGCCAGCAGCGTGGGCGGTCGTGGGTATGGCTACACCTTC
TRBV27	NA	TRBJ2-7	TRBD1	CASSFLSGGYEQYF	TGTGCCAGCAGTTTTCTTTCAGGGGGCTACGAGCAGTACTTC
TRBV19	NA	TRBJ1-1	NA	CASSSGMNTEAFF	TGTGCCAGTAGTTCTGGGATGAACACTGAAGCTTTCTTT
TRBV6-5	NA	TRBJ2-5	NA	CASSSTDQETQYF	TGTGCCAGCAGCTCGACCGACCAAGAGACCCAGTACTTC
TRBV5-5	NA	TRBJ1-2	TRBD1	CASSFITGDYGYTF	TGTGCCAGCAGCTTCATCACAGGGGACTATGGCTACACCTTC
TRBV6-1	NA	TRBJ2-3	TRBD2	CASSRLAGVTDTQYF	TGTGCCAGCAGTCGACTAGCGGGAGTCACAGATACGCAGTATTTT
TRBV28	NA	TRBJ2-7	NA	CASAFGLLAYEQYF	TGTGCCAGCGCCTTCGGACTCCTTGCCTACGAGCAGTACTTC
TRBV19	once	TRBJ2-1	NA	CASSIGLGRGNEQFF	TGTGCCAGTAGTATAGGGCTAGGAAGGGGGAATGAGCAGTTCTTC
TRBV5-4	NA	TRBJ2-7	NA	CASSLGGDPFEQYF	TGTGCCAGCAGCTTGGGGGGGGACCCTTTCGAGCAGTACTTC
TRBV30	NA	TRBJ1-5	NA	CAWSVEVNAPQHF	TGTGCCTGGAGTGTGGAAGTTAACGCGCCCCAGCATTTT
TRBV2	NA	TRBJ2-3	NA	CASSTGGGGNTSFPLF	TGTGCCAGCAGTACGGGTGGAGGGGGGAATACCAGCTTCCCCCTCTTT
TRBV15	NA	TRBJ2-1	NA	CATSRDGTIDEQFF	TGTGCCACCAGCAGAGATGGGACAATTGATGAGCAGTTCTTC
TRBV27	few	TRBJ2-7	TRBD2	CASSISGLHYEQYF	TGTGCCAGCAGTATCTCGGGACTACACTACGAGCAGTACTTC
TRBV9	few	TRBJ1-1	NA	CASSVGGHTEAFF	TGTGCCAGCAGCGTAGGGGGACACACTGAAGCTTTCTTT
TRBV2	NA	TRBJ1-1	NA	CASSGAAEGLNTEAFF	TGTGCCAGCAGTGGTGCGGCAGAGGGCCTGAACACTGAAGCTTTCTTT
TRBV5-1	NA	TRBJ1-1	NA	CASSFFRDTTEAFF	TGCGCCAGCAGCTTTTTCCGGGACACCACTGAAGCTTTCTTT
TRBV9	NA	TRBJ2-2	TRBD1	CASRGQGNTGELFF	TGTGCCAGCAGGGGACAGGGGAACACCGGGGAGCTGTTTTTT
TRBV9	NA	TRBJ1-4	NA	CASSVTGTFLTNEKLFF	TGTGCCAGCAGCGTGACCGGGACATTTTTGACTAATGAAAAACTGTTTTTT
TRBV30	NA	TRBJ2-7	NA	CAWSVLRVRIYEQYF	TGTGCCTGGAGTGTACTCCGGGTTAGGATCTACGAGCAGTACTTC
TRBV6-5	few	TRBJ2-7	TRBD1	CASSRDRAYEQYF	TGTGCCAGCAGTAGGGACAGGGCCTACGAGCAGTACTTC
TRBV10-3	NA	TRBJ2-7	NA	CAISDVGAPVLYEQYF	TGTGCCATCAGTGACGTGGGGGCCCCGGTCCTCTACGAGCAGTACTTC
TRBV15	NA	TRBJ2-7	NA	CATSLPPAYEQYF	TGTGCCACCAGCCTTCCCCCCGCCTACGAGCAGTACTTC
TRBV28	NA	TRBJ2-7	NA	CASSLGVVHEQYF	TGTGCCAGCAGTTTGGGGGTAGTACACGAGCAGTACTTC
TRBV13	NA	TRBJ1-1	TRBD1	CASSLGVGDSSYTEAFF	TGTGCCAGCAGCTTAGGGGTAGGGGACAGTTCATACACTGAAGCTTTCTTT
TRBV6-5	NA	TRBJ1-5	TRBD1	CASSYTQGGQPQHF	TGTGCCAGCAGTTACACCCAGGGGGGTCAGCCCCAGCATTTT
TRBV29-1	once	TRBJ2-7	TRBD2	CSVEGLRGGIYEQYF	TGCAGCGTTGAAGGGCTCCGCGGGGGGATCTACGAGCAGTACTTC
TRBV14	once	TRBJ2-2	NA	CASSQLGRDTGELFF	TGTGCCAGCAGCCAACTAGGAAGGGACACCGGGGAGCTGTTTTTT
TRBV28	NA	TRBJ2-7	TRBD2	CASSLGGLAGVGEQYF	TGTGCCAGCAGTTTGGGGGGACTAGCGGGAGTAGGGGAGCAGTACTTC
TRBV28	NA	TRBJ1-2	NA	CASSASPLGLGGYTF	TGTGCCAGCAGTGCAAGCCCGTTGGGACTGGGCGGCTACACCTTC
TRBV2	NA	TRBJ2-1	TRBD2	CASREVAGDYNEQFF	TGTGCCAGCAGGGAGGTGGCGGGAGACTACAATGAGCAGTTCTTC
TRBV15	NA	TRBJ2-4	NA	CATSSPEEGDIQYF	TGTGCCACCAGCAGCCCGGAAGAGGGAGACATTCAGTACTTC
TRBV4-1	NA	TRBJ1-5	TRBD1	CASSQDFWTGFQPQHF	TGCGCCAGCAGCCAAGATTTTTGGACAGGGTTCCAGCCCCAGCATTTT
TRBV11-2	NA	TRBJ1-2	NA	CASSLITVDGYTF	TGTGCCAGCAGCTTAATCACGGTTGATGGCTACACCTTC
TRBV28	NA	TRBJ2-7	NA	CASRVRQTGPYEQYF	TGTGCCAGCAGGGTCAGACAGACGGGACCCTACGAGCAGTACTTC
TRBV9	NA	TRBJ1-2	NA	CASSGWRQGQNYGYTF	TGTGCCAGCAGCGGATGGCGGCAAGGACAGAACTATGGCTACACCTTC
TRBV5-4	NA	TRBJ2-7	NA	CASSLGVGPLVPGEQYF	TGTGCCAGCAGCTTGGGTGTCGGGCCACTTGTTCCCGGCGAGCAGTACTTC
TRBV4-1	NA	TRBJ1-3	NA	CASSQDGVISGNTIYF	TGCGCCAGCAGCCAAGATGGGGTTATCTCTGGAAACACCATATATTTT
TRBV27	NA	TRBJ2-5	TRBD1	CASSLSRDSGIEETQYF	TGTGCCAGCAGTTTATCCCGGGACAGTGGAATCGAAGAGACCCAGTACTTC
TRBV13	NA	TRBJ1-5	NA	CASSLGTGQPQHF	TGTGCCAGCAGCTTAGGAACGGGTCAGCCCCAGCATTTT
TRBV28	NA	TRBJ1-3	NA	CASSLGSSSGNTIYF	TGTGCCAGCAGTTTAGGATCGAGCTCTGGAAACACCATATATTTT
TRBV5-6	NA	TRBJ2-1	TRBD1	CASSDQTGLNEQFF	TGTGCCAGCAGCGACCAGACAGGGCTCAATGAGCAGTTCTTC
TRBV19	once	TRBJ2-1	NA	CASTDYYNEQFF	TGTGCCAGTACGGACTATTACAATGAGCAGTTCTTC
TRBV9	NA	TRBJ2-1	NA	CASSSRGDEQFF	TGTGCCAGCAGCTCCCGAGGTGATGAGCAGTTCTTC
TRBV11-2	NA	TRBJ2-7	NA	CASSPPSGLSYEQYF	TGTGCCAGCAGCCCACCCAGCGGGTTATCCTACGAGCAGTACTTC
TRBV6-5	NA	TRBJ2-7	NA	CASRKDPLTYEQYF	TGTGCCAGCAGAAAGGACCCCCTTACCTACGAGCAGTACTTC
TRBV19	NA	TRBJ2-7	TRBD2	CASTPGLATGEQYF	TGTGCCAGCACTCCGGGACTAGCGACTGGTGAGCAGTACTTC
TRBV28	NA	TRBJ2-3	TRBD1	CASSLILSDRGTDTQYF	TGTGCCAGCAGTTTAATTTTGTCAGACAGGGGGACAGATACGCAGTATTTT
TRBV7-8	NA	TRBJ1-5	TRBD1	CASSLPKGQGTNQPQHF	TGTGCCAGCAGCTTACCGAAAGGACAGGGGACGAATCAGCCCCAGCATTTT
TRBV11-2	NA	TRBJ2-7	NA	CASSLRTAPYEQYF	TGTGCCAGCAGCTTACGGACAGCTCCATACGAGCAGTACTTC
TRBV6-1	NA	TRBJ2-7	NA	CASSAPQYLSYEQYF	TGTGCCAGCAGTGCGCCTCAATATCTGTCATACGAGCAGTACTTC
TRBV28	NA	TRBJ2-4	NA	CASSSRDTKNIQYF	TGTGCCAGCAGTTCCAGGGATACCAAAAACATTCAGTACTTC
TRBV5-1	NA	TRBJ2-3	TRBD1	CASSPWDSLSTDTQYF	TGCGCCAGCAGCCCCTGGGACAGTCTTAGCACAGATACGCAGTATTTT
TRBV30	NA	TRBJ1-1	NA	CVWSVQGSEAFF	TGTGTCTGGAGTGTACAGGGATCTGAAGCTTTCTTT
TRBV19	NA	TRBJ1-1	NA	CASSTYELGNTEAFF	TGTGCCAGTAGCACGTACGAACTTGGGAACACTGAAGCTTTCTTT
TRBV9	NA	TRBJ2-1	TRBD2	CASSVGTSRHEQFF	TGTGCCAGCAGCGTTGGGACTAGCCGTCATGAGCAGTTCTTC
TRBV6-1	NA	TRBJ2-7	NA	CASRSSYPYEQYF	TGTGCCAGCCGCAGCTCGTACCCCTACGAGCAGTACTTC
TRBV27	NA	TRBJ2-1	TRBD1	CASSGGAGGRNEQFF	TGTGCCAGCAGTGGCGGGGCAGGGGGCCGAAATGAGCAGTTCTTC
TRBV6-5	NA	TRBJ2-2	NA	CASSYSEGIRELFF	TGTGCCAGCAGTTACTCGGAAGGTATCAGGGAGCTGTTTTTT